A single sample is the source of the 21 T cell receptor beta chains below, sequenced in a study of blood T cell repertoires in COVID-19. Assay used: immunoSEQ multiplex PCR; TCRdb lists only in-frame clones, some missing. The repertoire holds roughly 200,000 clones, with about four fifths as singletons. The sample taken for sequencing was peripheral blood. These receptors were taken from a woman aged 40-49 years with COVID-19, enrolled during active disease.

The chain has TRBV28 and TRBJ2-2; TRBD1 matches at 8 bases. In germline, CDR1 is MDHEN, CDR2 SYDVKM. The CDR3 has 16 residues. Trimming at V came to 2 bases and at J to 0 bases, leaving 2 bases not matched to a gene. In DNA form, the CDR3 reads TGTGCCAGCAGTTTAAGGACAGGGTCGAACACCGGGGAGCTGTTTTTT. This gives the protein CASSLRTGSNTGELFF.

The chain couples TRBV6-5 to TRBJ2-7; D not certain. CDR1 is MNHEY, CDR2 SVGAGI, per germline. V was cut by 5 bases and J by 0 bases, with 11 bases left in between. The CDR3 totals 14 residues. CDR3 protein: CASSPTSGSYEQYV. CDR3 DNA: TGTGCCAGCAGTCCTACTTCGGGCTCCTACGAGCAGTACGTC.

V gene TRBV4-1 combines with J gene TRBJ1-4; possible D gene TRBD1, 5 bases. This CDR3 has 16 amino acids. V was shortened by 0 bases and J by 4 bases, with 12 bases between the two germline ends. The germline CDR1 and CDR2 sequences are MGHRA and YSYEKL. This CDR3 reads CASSQESGRFNEKLFF. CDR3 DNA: TGCGCCAGCAGCCAAGAATCAGGGAGGTTTAATGAAAAACTGTTTTTT.

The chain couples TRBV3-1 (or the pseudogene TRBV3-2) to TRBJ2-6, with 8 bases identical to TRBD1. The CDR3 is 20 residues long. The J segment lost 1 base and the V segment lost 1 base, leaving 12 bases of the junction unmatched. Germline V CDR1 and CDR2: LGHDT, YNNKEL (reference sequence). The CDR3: CASSQALGGQERSGANVLTF. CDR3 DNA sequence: TGTGCCAGCAGCCAAGCCCTGGGGGGACAGGAAAGATCTGGGGCCAACGTCCTGACTTTC.

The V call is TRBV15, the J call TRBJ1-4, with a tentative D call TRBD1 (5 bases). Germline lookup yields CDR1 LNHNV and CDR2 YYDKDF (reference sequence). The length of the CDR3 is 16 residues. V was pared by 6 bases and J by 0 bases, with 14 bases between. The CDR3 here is CATRTAGGPTNEKLFF. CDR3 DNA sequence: TGTGCCACCAGGACAGCGGGCGGGCCAACTAATGAAAAACTGTTTTTT.

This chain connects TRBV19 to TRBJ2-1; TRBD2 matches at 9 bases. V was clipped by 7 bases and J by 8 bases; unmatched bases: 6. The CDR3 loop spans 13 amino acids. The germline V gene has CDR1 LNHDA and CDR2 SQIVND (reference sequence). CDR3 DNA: TGTGCCAGTACCCTAGCGGGGAGGGATGAGCAGTTCTTC. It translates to CASTLAGRDEQFF.

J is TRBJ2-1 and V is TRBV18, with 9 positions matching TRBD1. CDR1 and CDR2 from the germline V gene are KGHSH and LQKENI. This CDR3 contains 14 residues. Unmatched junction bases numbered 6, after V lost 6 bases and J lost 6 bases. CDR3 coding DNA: TGTGCCAGCTCCGGGGGACAGGGAGGCAATGAGCAGTTCTTC. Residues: CASSGGQGGNEQFF.

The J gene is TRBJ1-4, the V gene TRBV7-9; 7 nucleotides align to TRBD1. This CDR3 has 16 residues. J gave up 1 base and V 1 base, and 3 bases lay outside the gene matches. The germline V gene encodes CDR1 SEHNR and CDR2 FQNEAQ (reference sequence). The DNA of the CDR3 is TGTGCCAGCAGCTTAGGACAGGGTAAAACTAATGAAAAACTGTTTTTT. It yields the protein CASSLGQGKTNEKLFF.

This CDR3 reads CASRRLAGGSDEQYF. The CDR3 DNA follows: TGTGCCAGTCGGCGGTTAGCGGGAGGTTCCGACGAGCAGTACTTC. The V and J genes are TRBV28 and TRBJ2-7; 10 positions agree with TRBD2. Trimming removed 9 bases from V and 5 bases from J; junction bases left unmatched: 13. Germline CDR1 MDHEN, CDR2 SYDVKM. The CDR3 covers 15 residues.

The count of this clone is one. In DNA form, the CDR3 reads TGTGCCAGCAGCTTATTCGGCAGCGGGAGAGGATATGGCTACACCTTC. This codes for CASSLFGSGRGYGYTF. The rearrangement joins TRBV11-1 to TRBJ1-2; D gene uncertain. The CDR3 has 16 amino acids. Looked up from germline, CDR1 is SGHAT and CDR2 is FQDESV (reference sequence). V was pared by 2 bases and J by 5 bases, with 18 bases between.

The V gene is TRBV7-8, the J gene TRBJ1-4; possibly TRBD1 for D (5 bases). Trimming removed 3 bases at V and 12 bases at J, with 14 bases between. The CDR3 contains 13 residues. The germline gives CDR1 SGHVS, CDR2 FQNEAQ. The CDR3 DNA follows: TGTGCCAGCAGCTTCACCCCTGGGGCGGAACTGTTTTTT. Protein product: CASSFTPGAELFF.

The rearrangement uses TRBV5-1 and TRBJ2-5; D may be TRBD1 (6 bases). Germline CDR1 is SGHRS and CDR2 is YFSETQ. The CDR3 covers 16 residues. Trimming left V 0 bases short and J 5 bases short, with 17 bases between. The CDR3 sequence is CASSLGSGARRETQYF. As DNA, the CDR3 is TGCGCCAGCAGCTTGGGTTCAGGGGCGAGGAGGGAGACCCAGTACTTC.

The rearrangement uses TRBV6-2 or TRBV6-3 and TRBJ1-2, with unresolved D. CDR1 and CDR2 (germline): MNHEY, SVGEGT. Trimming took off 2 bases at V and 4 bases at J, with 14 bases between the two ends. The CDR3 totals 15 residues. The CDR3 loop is CASSYPGETLYGYTF. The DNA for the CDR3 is TGTGCCAGCAGTTACCCCGGGGAGACACTCTATGGCTACACCTTC.

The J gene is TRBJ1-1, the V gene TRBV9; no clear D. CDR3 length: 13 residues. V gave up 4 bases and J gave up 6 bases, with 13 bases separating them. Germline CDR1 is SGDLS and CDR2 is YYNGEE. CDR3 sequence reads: CASSPGKLAEAFF. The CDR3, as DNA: TGTGCCAGCAGCCCGGGGAAATTAGCTGAAGCTTTCTTT.

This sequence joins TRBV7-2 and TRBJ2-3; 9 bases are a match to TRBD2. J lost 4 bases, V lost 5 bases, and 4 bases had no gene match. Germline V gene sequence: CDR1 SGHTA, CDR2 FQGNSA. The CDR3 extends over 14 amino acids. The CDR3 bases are TGTGCCAGCAGCCGGGGCGGGGGGGCAGATACGCAGTATTTT. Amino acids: CASSRGGGADTQYF.

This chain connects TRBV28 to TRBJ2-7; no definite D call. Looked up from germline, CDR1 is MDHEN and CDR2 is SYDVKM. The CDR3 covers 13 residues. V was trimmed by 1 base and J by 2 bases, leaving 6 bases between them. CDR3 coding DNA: TGTGCCAGCAGTTTATCAGAAACCTACGAGCAGTACTTC. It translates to CASSLSETYEQYF.

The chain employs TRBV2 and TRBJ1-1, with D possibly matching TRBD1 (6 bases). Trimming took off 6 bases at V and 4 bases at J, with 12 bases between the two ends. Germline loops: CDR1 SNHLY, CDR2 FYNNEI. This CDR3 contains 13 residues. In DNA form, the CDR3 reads TGTGCCAGCAGCTATGGACAGACCACTGAAGCTTTCTTT. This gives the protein CASSYGQTTEAFF.

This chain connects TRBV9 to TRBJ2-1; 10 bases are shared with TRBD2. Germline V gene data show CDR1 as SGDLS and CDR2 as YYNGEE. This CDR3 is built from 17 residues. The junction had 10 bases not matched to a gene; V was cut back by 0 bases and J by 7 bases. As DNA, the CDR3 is TGTGCCAGCAGCGTAGACCCTAGCGGGAGTGTGAGGAATGAGCAGTTCTTC. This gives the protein CASSVDPSGSVRNEQFF.

CDR3 nucleotides: TGTGCCAGCAGCCAAGTGTTTGGTCGGGAAAAACTGTTTTTT. Amino acids: CASSQVFGREKLFF. The V and J genes are TRBV3-1 (or the pseudogene TRBV3-2) and TRBJ1-4; D is unresolved. Trimming cost V 1 base and J 8 bases, with 11 bases left between them. The CDR3 is 14 amino acids. The V gene's germline CDR1 is LGHDT and CDR2 YNNKEL (reference sequence).

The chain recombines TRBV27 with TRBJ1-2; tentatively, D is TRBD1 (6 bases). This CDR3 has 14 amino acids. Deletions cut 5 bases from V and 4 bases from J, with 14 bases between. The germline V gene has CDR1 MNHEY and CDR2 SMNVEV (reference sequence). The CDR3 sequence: CASSPLRTAYGYTF. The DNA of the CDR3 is TGTGCCAGCAGTCCCCTTCGGACAGCCTATGGCTACACCTTC.

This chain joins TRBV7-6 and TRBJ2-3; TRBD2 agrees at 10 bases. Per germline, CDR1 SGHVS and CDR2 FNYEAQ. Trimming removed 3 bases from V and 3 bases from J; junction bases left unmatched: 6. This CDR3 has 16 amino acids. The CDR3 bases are TGTGCCAGCAGCTTCCTAAGCGGGGGGGGTACAGATACGCAGTATTTT. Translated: CASSFLSGGGTDTQYF.